This is a list of T cell receptor beta chains from one sample in a study of CD8 T cells in Susac syndrome. TCRdb independently ran MiXCR on the immunoSEQ multiplex PCR reads; one entry per CDR3 protein. The sample shows about 190,000 distinct CDR3 sequences, approximately 94% of them seen only once. Sequenced material: CD4+ T cells from PBMCs. These receptors were obtained from a human donor with Susac syndrome. Each CDR3 is given with its conserved first and last residue. The D gene is left open where the match is weak. Some rows have no size entry. The others give once, few or many, or a class for an expanded clone.

d_call	clone_size	v_call	j_call	cdr3_aa	cdr3_nt
NA	NA	TRBV30	TRBJ2-5	CAWSLDYKETQYF	TGTGCCTGGAGTCTGGACTACAAAGAGACCCAGTACTTC
NA	NA	TRBV6-5	TRBJ2-2	CASRGYTGELFF	TGTGCCAGCAGAGGATACACCGGGGAGCTGTTTTTT
NA	NA	TRBV30	TRBJ2-7	CARSASQYEQYF	TGTGCCCGATCGGCAAGCCAATACGAGCAGTACTTC
TRBD1	NA	TRBV5-1	TRBJ1-2	CASSAQGDYGYTF	TGCGCCAGCAGCGCGCAGGGGGACTATGGCTACACCTTC
TRBD1	NA	TRBV4-3	TRBJ1-1	CASSQEDRGVITEAFF	TGCGCCAGCAGCCAAGAAGACAGGGGAGTTATCACTGAAGCTTTCTTT
NA	NA	TRBV20-1	TRBJ2-7	CSALDPTVNEQYF	TGCAGTGCTCTGGACCCGACTGTTAACGAGCAGTACTTC
NA	NA	TRBV7-9	TRBJ1-5	CASSLGDRGLRQPQHF	TGTGCCAGCAGCTTAGGCGACCGGGGTCTTCGTCAGCCCCAGCATTTT
NA	once	TRBV7-2	TRBJ2-2	CASSLEGGAGELFF	TGTGCCAGCAGCTTAGAGGGGGGGGCCGGGGAGCTGTTTTTT
TRBD2	NA	TRBV15	TRBJ2-5	CATSRALAGGPWETQYF	TGTGCCACCAGCAGAGCGCTAGCGGGGGGGCCGTGGGAGACCCAGTACTTC
NA	NA	TRBV19	TRBJ2-6	CASSKVPGANVLTF	TGTGCCAGTAGTAAGGTACCTGGGGCCAACGTCCTGACTTTC
NA	NA	TRBV25-1	TRBJ1-1	CASSGDPNTEAFF	TGTGCCAGCAGTGGCGACCCGAACACTGAAGCTTTCTTT
NA	NA	TRBV7-2	TRBJ1-6	CASSGIGGPWDSPLHF	TGTGCCAGCAGCGGCATCGGGGGTCCCTGGGATTCACCCCTCCACTTT
NA	NA	TRBV3-1	TRBJ1-1	CASSRGGTEAFF	TGTGCCAGCAGCCGGGGTGGCACTGAAGCTTTCTTT
NA	NA	TRBV6-5	TRBJ2-4	CASSWGLENIQYF	TGTGCCAGCAGTTGGGGGCTTGAAAACATTCAGTACTTC
NA	NA	TRBV7-8	TRBJ1-4	CASSLDGVEKLFF	TGTGCCAGCAGCTTAGACGGAGTTGAAAAACTGTTTTTT
NA	NA	TRBV12-3/TRBV12-4	TRBJ1-3	CASSFGPGNTIYF	TGTGCCAGCAGTTTTGGTCCAGGAAACACCATATATTTT
TRBD1	NA	TRBV19	TRBJ1-6	CASSPDRVDSPLHF	TGTGCCAGTAGTCCGGACAGGGTTGATTCACCCCTCCACTTT
TRBD2	NA	TRBV27	TRBJ2-1	CASSGGAYNEQFF	TGTGCCAGCAGCGGGGGGGCGTACAATGAGCAGTTCTTC
TRBD1	NA	TRBV7-9	TRBJ2-1	CASSLGDRASEQFF	TGTGCCAGCAGCTTAGGGGACAGGGCTTCTGAGCAGTTCTTC
NA	NA	TRBV7-3	TRBJ2-1	CASSLPGVSSYNEQFF	TGTGCCAGCAGCTTGCCAGGGGTTAGCTCCTACAATGAGCAGTTCTTC
TRBD2	NA	TRBV6-6	TRBJ2-1	CASIRPGGYNEQFF	TGTGCCAGCATTAGGCCGGGGGGCTACAATGAGCAGTTCTTC
NA	NA	TRBV3-1	TRBJ2-3	CASSPDYSTDTQYF	TGTGCCAGCAGTCCGGACTATAGCACAGATACGCAGTATTTT
TRBD1	NA	TRBV11-1	TRBJ1-6	CASSQQGKENSPLHF	TGTGCCAGCAGCCAACAGGGGAAGGAAAATTCACCCCTCCACTTT
NA	NA	TRBV7-2	TRBJ2-6	CASSPRVTTSGANVLTF	TGTGCCAGCAGCCCACGGGTCACCACTTCTGGGGCCAACGTCCTGACTTTC
NA	NA	TRBV29-1	TRBJ1-2	CSVDTQPDYGYTF	TGCAGCGTTGATACACAGCCTGACTATGGCTACACCTTC